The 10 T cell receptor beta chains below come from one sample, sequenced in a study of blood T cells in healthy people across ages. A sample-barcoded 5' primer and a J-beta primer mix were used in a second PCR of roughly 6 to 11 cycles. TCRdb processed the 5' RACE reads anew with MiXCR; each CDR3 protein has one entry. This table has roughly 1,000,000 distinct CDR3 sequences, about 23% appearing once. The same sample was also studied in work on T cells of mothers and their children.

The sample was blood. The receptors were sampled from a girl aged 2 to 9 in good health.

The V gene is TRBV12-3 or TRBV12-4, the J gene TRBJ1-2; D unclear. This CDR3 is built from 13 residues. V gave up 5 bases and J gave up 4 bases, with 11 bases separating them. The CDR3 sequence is CASSDSLTYGYTF. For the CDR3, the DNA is TGTGCCAGCAGTGACTCCTTGACCTATGGCTACACCTTC.

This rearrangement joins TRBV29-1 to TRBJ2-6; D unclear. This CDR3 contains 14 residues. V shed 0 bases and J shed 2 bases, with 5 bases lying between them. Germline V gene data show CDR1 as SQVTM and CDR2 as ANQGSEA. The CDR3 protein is CSVEERTGANVLTF. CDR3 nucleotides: TGCAGCGTTGAAGAAAGGACTGGGGCCAACGTCCTGACTTTC.

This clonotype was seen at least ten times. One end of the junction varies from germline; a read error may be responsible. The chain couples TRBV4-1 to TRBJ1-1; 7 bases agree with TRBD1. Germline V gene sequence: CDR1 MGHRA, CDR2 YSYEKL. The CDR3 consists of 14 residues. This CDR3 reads CASSLRTGNTEAFF. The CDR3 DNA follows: TGTGCCAGCAGCCTTCGGACAGGGAACACTGAAGCTTTCTTT.

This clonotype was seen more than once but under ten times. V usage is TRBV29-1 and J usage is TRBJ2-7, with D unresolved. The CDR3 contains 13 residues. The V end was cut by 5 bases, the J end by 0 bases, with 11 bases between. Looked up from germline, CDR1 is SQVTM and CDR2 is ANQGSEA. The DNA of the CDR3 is TGCAGCGTTTCGTCCGGGTCCTCCTACGAGCAGTACTTC. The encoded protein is CSVSSGSSYEQYF.

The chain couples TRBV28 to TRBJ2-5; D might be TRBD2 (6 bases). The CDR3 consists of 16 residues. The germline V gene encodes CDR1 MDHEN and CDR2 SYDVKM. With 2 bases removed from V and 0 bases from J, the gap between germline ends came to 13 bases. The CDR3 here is CASSLGGIGDQETQYF. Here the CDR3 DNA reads TGTGCCAGCAGTTTAGGAGGGATTGGGGACCAAGAGACCCAGTACTTC.

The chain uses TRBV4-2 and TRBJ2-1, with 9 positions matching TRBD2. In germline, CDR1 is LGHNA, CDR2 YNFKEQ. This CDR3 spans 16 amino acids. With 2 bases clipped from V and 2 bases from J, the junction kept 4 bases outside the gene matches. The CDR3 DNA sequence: TGTGCCAGCAGCCAATTTAGCGGGAGTCCCTACAATGAGCAGTTCTTC. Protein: CASSQFSGSPYNEQFF.

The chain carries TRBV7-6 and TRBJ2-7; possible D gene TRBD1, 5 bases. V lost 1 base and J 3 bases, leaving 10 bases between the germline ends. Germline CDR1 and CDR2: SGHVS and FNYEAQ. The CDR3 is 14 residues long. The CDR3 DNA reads TGTGCCAGCAGCTTAGGACAGCGAGACTACGAGCAGTACTTC. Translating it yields CASSLGQRDYEQYF.

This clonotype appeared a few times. The CDR3 loop is CASSQASGGLYEQYF. CDR3 nucleotides: TGTGCCAGCAGCCAGGCTAGCGGGGGGCTGTACGAGCAGTACTTC. V and J are TRBV3-1 and TRBJ2-7; TRBD2 agrees at 11 bases. Germline V gene sequence: CDR1 LGHDT, CDR2 YNNKEL (reference sequence). V was pared by 3 bases and J by 4 bases, with 5 bases of the junction left unmatched. This CDR3 has 15 residues.

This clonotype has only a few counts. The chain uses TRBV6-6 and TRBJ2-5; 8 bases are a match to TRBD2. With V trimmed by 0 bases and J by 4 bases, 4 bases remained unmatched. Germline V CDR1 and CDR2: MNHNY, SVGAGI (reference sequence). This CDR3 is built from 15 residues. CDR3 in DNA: TGTGCCAGCAGTTACTCGGACGGGGGGGTAGAGACCCAGTACTTC. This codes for CASSYSDGGVETQYF.

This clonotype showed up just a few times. CDR3 in amino acids: CASSLPSGTEAFF. The CDR3 nucleotides are TGTGCCAGCAGCCTGCCGAGTGGCACTGAAGCTTTCTTT. The V and J genes are TRBV7-9 and TRBJ1-1; no reliable D call. Germline V gene lookup returns CDR1 SEHNR and CDR2 FQNEAQ (reference sequence). The CDR3 is 13 amino acids. V was shortened by 5 bases and J by 4 bases, with 11 bases between the two germline ends.